This record covers a single TCR beta chain. The CDR3 spans 16 residues. Germline V CDR1 and CDR2: SGHVS, FNYEAQ. Trimming removed 1 base from V and 0 bases from J, with 12 bases in between. Only CD45RO-negative cells positively selected for CCR7 counted as naive CD8 cells, so terminally differentiated effector memory CD45RA+ cells were excluded. When replicate PCRs were run on sorted subsets, they used about 220 ng DNA, about 30,000 T cell genomes. Clones were sequenced by immunoSEQ multiplex PCR, and TCRdb holds only the in-frame ones, with some missing. The sample yields about 1.9 million clones, about 93% seen once. These data come from a study of shared clonotypes between healthy human individuals.

The chain carries TRBV7-6 and TRBJ1-2, with no clear D. The TCR comes from a man between 18 and 29 years old in good health. Some clones in this sample may be carry-over from other donors' samples. Input material: naive CD8+ T cells from PBMCs. The CDR3 is CASSLGPTDPNYGYTF. In nucleotides, the CDR3 is TGTGCCAGCAGCTTAGGCCCAACCGACCCTAACTATGGCTACACCTTC.